The next 14 T cell receptor beta chains were all read from a single sample in a study of T cell clonality in common variable immunodeficiency. Findings of the study overall: Common variable immunodeficiency TCR beta sequences reportedly had fewer deletions and N-nucleotide insertions.

Their cognate antigens are unknown. Clones were sequenced by immunoSEQ multiplex PCR, and TCRdb holds only the in-frame ones, with some missing. This sample carries over 20,000 clones, none of them present only once. The sample was peripheral blood mononuclear cells. These receptors were collected from a human donor with common variable immunodeficiency.

On this clone: From the germline J gene comes the end of the CDR3, since the read stops 3 residues before it. V is TRBV18 and J is TRBJ1-2, with D hard to call. Germline CDR1 and CDR2: KGHSH and LQKENI. Trimming took off 2 bases at V and 2 bases at J, with 9 bases between the two ends. This CDR3 spans 14 amino acids. CDR3 DNA (partial): TGTGCCAGCTCACCATCCACTATAAACTATGGC. As protein: CASSPSTINYG. The CDR3 in its entirety is CASSPSTINYGYTF.

A remark on this clone: The read finishes 3 residues shy of the CDR3 end, and the germline J gene is used to complete it. This sequence joins TRBV2 and TRBJ2-5; D uncertain. Looked up from germline, CDR1 is SNHLY and CDR2 is FYNNEI. With 8 bases removed from V and 1 base from J, the gap between germline ends came to 11 bases. The CDR3 runs 13 residues. CDR3 protein: CASRGIAQETQYF. CDR3 bases read: TGTGCCAGCCGCGGTATTGCCCAAGAGACC.

This clone was found a few times. The read falls 3 residues short of the CDR3 end, and the missing part is taken from the germline J gene. The chain recombines TRBV7-2 with TRBJ2-7, with 9 bases identical to TRBD2. The germline V gene has CDR1 SGHTA and CDR2 FQGNSA. This CDR3 comprises 14 residues. J lost 3 bases, V lost 5 bases, and 5 bases had no gene match. The sequenced part of the CDR3 DNA is TGTGCCAGCAGCACGGTAGCGGGAGTCTACGAG. It encodes CASSTVAGVYE. The complete CDR3 protein is CASSTVAGVYEQYF.

Points on this clone: Read coverage stops 3 residues before the CDR3 terminus; the germline J gene supplies the remainder. The chain couples TRBV7-3 to TRBJ2-7; a weak D match, TRBD1 (6 bases). V was pared by 5 bases and J by 3 bases, with 11 bases between. The CDR3 sequence is 13 residues long. Germline V gene sequence: CDR1 SGHTA, CDR2 FQGTGA. The CDR3 loop is CASSQGQVYEQYF. The DNA read from the CDR3 is TGTGCCAGCAGCCAGGGGCAAGTCTACGAG.

Concerning this clone itself: The observed sequence ends 3 residues before the CDR3 terminus, with the missing tail filled in from the germline J gene. V usage is TRBV19 and J usage is TRBJ2-1; unclear D gene. Per the germline V gene, CDR1 is LNHDA and CDR2 is SQIVND (reference sequence). CDR3 length: 14 residues. Trimming left V 5 bases short and J 1 base short, with 9 bases between. CDR3 region: CASSPAASYNEQFF. The CDR3 bases that were read are TGTGCCAGTAGTCCGGCGGCATCCTACAATGAG.

This clone has more than one count but fewer than ten. The read finishes 3 residues shy of the CDR3 end, and the germline J gene is used to complete it. This rearrangement joins TRBV30 to TRBJ1-5, with unresolved D. The CDR3 spans 14 residues. Trimming left V 1 base short and J 6 bases short, with 13 bases between. Germline CDR1 GTSNPN, CDR2 SVGIG (reference sequence). CDR3 residues: CAWSGKIVGQPQHF. The part of the CDR3 DNA that was read is TGTGCCTGGAGTGGCAAGATAGTCGGTCAGCCC. The full variable domain, its missing parts supplied by reference TRBV30 and TRBJ1-5, is SQTIHQWPATLVQPVGSPLSLECTVEGTSNPNLYWYRQAAGRGLQLLFYSVGIGQISSEVPQNLSASRPQDRQFILSSKKLLLSDSGFYLCAWSGKIVGQPQHFGDGTRLSIL.

This clone was counted at least ten times. The read stops 3 residues short of the end of the CDR3; the missing end is completed from the germline J gene. The genes are TRBV7-9 and TRBJ2-3; tentative D call: TRBD2 (5 bases). CDR1 is SEHNR, CDR2 FQNEAQ, per germline (reference sequence). The CDR3 totals 12 residues. V dropped 4 bases and J dropped 6 bases, with 8 bases sitting between them. The sequenced CDR3 bases are TGTGCCAGCAGCTACGTAGCGGATACG. It codes for CASSYVADT. The full CDR3 protein is CASSYVADTQYF.

A few counts support this clone. The read ends 3 residues before the CDR3 terminus; that terminus is restored from the germline J gene. V and J are TRBV19 and TRBJ1-6, with D possibly matching TRBD1 (6 bases). Trimming stripped 3 bases from V and 6 bases from J, with 15 bases between. The CDR3 runs to 16 residues. Germline V gives CDR1 LNHDA, CDR2 SQIVND (reference sequence). This chain's CDR3 is CASSILGARGNSPLHF. The covered CDR3 bases are TGTGCCAGTAGTATCCTCGGAGCCAGGGGTAATTCACCC.

This clone has at least ten counts. Read sequence stops 3 residues before the CDR3 end, and the germline J gene provides the missing end. The rearrangement uses TRBV7-3 and TRBJ2-3; TRBD2 agrees at 11 bases. Germline assignment: CDR1 SGHTA and CDR2 FQGTGA. The CDR3 runs to 17 residues. Trimming cost V 0 bases and J 5 bases; bases outside gene matches: 7. The CDR3 bases that were read are TGTGCCAGCAGCTTAACCTTTAGCGGGAGGGCCTTAGATACG. Its protein is CASSLTFSGRALDT. The CDR3, in full, reads CASSLTFSGRALDTQYF.

This clone turned up a few times. Read data end 3 residues before the CDR3 end; the end is taken from the germline J gene. This chain links TRBV30 with TRBJ2-2; D possibly corresponds to TRBD2 (5 bases). This CDR3 has 16 amino acids. Trimming left V 4 bases short and J 4 bases short, with 19 bases between. Germline V CDR1 and CDR2: GTSNPN, SVGIG (reference sequence). CDR3 residues: CAWTPGRAAATGELFF. CDR3 DNA, as far as it was read: TGTGCCTGGACTCCGGGCCGGGCAGCGGCCACCGGGGAG.

This clone has ten or more counts. The CDR3 end falls 3 residues outside the read, so it is completed with the germline J gene. The rearrangement links TRBV4-1 to TRBJ2-1, with D possibly TRBD2 on 5 matching bases. The CDR3 loop spans 16 amino acids. Trimming pared 6 bases from V and 2 bases from J, leaving 17 bases between. Germline V CDR1 and CDR2: MGHRA, YSYEKL. CDR3: CASRRGVEEAYNEQFF. The part of the CDR3 DNA that was read is TGCGCCAGCAGACGGGGAGTTGAGGAGGCCTACAATGAG.

This clone was counted at least ten times. Coverage ceases 3 residues before the CDR3 finishes, and the germline J gene fills in the end. V is TRBV6-2 or TRBV6-3 and J is TRBJ2-3, with a possible D match to TRBD1 (6 bases). CDR3 length equals 14 residues. From germline, CDR1 is MNHEY and CDR2 SVGEGT. The V gene lost 6 bases and the J gene lost 1 base, with 11 bases spanning the gap. The chain's CDR3 is CASRRQVRTDTQYF. The part of the CDR3 DNA that was read is TGTGCCAGCAGACGACAGGTACGCACAGATACG.

Concerning this clone: Read data end 3 residues before the CDR3 end; the end is taken from the germline J gene. The genes are TRBV30 and TRBJ2-7; D unresolved. The V end lost 3 bases, the J end lost 0 bases, and 9 bases lay between the germline ends. CDR1 and CDR2 from the germline V gene are GTSNPN and SVGIG (reference sequence). The CDR3 loop spans 13 amino acids. CDR3 DNA, as far as it was read: TGTGCCTGGAGGTTTGGCAGCTCCTACGAG. This gives the protein CAWRFGSSYE. The full CDR3 protein is CAWRFGSSYEQYF. Together with reference TRBV30 and TRBJ2-7, the CDR3 gives the full variable domain: SQTIHQWPATLVQPVGSPLSLECTVEGTSNPNLYWYRQAAGRGLQLLFYSVGIGQISSEVPQNLSASRPQDRQFILSSKKLLLSDSGFYLCAWRFGSSYEQYFGPGTRLTVT.

This clone appeared many times. The read stops 3 residues short of the end of the CDR3; the missing end is completed from the germline J gene. The genes are TRBV20-1 and TRBJ1-2; the D gene is possibly TRBD1 (6 bases). V was cut by 4 bases and J by 7 bases, with 16 bases left in between. The germline gives CDR1 DFQATT, CDR2 SNEGSKA (reference sequence). The CDR3 loop spans 13 amino acids. Partial CDR3 DNA: TGCAGTGCTAATATGGGGGCGCAGACTGGC. Translated: CSANMGAQTG. The CDR3 as a whole reads CSANMGAQTGYTF.